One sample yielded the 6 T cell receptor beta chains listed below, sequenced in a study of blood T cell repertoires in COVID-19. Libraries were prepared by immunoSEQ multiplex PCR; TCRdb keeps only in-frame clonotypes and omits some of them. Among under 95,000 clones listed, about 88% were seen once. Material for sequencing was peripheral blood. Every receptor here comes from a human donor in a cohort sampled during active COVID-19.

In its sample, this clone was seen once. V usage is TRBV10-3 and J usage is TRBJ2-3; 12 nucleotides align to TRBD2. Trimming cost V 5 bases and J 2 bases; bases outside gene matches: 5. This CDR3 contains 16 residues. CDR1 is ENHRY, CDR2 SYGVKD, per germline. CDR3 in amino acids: CAISLTSGSNTDTQYF. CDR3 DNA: TGTGCCATCAGTTTGACTAGCGGGAGTAACACAGATACGCAGTATTTT.

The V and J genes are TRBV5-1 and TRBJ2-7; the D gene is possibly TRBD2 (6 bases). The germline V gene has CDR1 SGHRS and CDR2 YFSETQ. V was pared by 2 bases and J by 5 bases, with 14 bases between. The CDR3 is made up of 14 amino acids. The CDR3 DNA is TGCGCCAGCAGCTTCAGTACGGGAGCAGACGAGCAGTACTTC. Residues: CASSFSTGADEQYF.

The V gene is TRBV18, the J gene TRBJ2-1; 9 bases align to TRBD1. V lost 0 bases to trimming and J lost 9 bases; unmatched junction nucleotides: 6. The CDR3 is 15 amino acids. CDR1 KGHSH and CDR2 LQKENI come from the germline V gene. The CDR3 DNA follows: TGTGCCAGCTCACCACCGGGACAGGGCGTCGGTGAGCAGTTCTTC. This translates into CASSPPGQGVGEQFF.

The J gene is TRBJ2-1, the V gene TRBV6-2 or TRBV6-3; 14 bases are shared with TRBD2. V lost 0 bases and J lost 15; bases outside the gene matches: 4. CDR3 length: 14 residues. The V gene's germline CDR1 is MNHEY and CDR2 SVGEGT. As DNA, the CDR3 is TGTGCCAGCAGTTACTCAGGGACTAGCGGGAGTGTGTTCTTC. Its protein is CASSYSGTSGSVFF.

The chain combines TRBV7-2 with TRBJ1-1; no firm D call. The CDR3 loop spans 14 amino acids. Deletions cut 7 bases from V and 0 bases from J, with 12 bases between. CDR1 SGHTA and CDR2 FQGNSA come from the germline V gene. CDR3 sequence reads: CASIMGSLNTEAFF. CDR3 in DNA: TGTGCCAGCATCATGGGGAGTTTGAACACTGAAGCTTTCTTT. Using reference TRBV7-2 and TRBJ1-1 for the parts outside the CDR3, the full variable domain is GAGVSQSPSNKVTEKGKDVELRCDPISGHTALYWYRQSLGQGLEFLIYFQGNSAPDKSGLPSDRFSAERTGGSVSTLTIQRTQQEDSAVYLCASIMGSLNTEAFFGQGTRLTVV.

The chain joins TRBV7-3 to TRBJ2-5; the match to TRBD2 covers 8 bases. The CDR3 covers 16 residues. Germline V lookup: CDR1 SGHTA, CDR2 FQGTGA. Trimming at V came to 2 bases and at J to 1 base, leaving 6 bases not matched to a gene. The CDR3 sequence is CASSLGSGSPQETQYF. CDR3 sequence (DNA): TGTGCCAGCAGCTTAGGGAGCGGGAGCCCCCAAGAGACCCAGTACTTC.